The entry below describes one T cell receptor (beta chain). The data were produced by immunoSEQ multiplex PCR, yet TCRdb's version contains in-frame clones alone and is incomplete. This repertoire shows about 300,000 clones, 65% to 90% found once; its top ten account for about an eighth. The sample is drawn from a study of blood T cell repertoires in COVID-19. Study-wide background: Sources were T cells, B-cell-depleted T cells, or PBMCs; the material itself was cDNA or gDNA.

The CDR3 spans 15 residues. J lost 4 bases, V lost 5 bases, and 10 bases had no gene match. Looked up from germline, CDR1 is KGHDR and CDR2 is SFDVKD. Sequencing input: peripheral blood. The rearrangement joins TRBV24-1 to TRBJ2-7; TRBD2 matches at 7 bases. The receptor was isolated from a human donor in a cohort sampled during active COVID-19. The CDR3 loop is CATSAPRGEGYEQYF. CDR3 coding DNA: TGTGCCACCAGTGCCCCGCGAGGGGAGGGGTACGAGCAGTACTTC.